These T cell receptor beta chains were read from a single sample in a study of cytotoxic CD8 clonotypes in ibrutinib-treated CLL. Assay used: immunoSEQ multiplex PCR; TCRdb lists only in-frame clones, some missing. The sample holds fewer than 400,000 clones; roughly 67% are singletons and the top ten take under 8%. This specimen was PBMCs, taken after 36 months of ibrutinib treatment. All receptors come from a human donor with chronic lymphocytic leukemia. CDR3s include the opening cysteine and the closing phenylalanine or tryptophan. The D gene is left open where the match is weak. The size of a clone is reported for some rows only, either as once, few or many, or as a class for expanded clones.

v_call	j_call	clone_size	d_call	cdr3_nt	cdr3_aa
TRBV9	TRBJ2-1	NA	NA	TGTGCCAGCAGCGTAGTTGGGGGACGCGTGGGGTACAATGAGCAGTTCTTC	CASSVVGGRVGYNEQFF
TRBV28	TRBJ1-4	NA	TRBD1	TGTGCCAGCAGTTTCCGGGACAGGGGGCTTGCTAATGAAAAACTGTTTTTT	CASSFRDRGLANEKLFF
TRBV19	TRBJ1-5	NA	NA	TGTGCCAGTAGTATAGTCCGGGGGCTCCTTGGTAGCAATCAGCCCCAGCATTTT	CASSIVRGLLGSNQPQHF
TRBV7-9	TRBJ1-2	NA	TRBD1	TGTGCCAGCACCAGGACAGGGGACGGCTACACCTTC	CASTRTGDGYTF
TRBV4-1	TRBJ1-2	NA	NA	TGCGCCAGCAGCCAAGATCAGGCCCTTAACTATGGCTACACCTTC	CASSQDQALNYGYTF
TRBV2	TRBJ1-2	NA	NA	TGTGCCAGCAGAGCAGGGGATAACTATGGCTACACCTTC	CASRAGDNYGYTF
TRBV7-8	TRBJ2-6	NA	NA	TGTGCCAGCAGCAAACAGGGAGCTGGGGCCAACGTCCTGACTTTC	CASSKQGAGANVLTF
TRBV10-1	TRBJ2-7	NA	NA	TGCGCCAGCAGTGAGTCAGGCCAGGGCAAGGTCTTGCAGTACTTC	CASSESGQGKVLQYF
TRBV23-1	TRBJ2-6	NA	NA	TGCGCCAGCAGTCAATCGGGGACGACACTAAGCTCTGGGGCCAACGTCCTGACTTTC	CASSQSGTTLSSGANVLTF
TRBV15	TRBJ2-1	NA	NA	TGTGCCACCAGCAGAAAATACAATGAGCAGTTCTTC	CATSRKYNEQFF
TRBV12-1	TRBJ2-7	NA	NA	TGTGCCAGCAGCCCTAGGAGCTTCTGGGGGTATCACGAGCAGTACTTC	CASSPRSFWGYHEQYF
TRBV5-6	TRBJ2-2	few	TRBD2	TGTGCCAGCAGCAGAGCGGGGCAAGCGAACACCGGGGAGCTGTTTTTT	CASSRAGQANTGELFF
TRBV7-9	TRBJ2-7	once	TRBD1	TGTGCCAGCAGCCTCGACAGGGCCCCCTACGAGCAGTACTTC	CASSLDRAPYEQYF
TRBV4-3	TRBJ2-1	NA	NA	TGCGCCAGCAGCCCTGACGGCTTAGGTGAGCAGTTCTTC	CASSPDGLGEQFF